These T cell receptor beta chains were read from a single sample in a study of T cell responses to AZD1222 COVID-19 vaccine. This table comes from immunoSEQ multiplex PCR, and its TCRdb copy is limited to in-frame clones, with some not included. The table has around 130,000 clones, about 86% seen once; the top ten hold 2.5% to 3.5%. The source was peripheral blood, collected 28 days after the second AZD1222 dose. The receptor source for this set is an adult who received the AZD1222 COVID-19 vaccine. CDR3s include the opening cysteine and the closing phenylalanine or tryptophan. A D gene is named only where the DNA matches it firmly. Clone size is stated in some rows and not others, as once, few, many or a class when expanded.

D gene,J gene,V gene,clone size,CDR3 protein,CDR3 DNA
NA,TRBJ2-1,TRBV5-4,NA,CASSVQKGAYNEQFF,TGTGCCAGCAGCGTCCAAAAGGGGGCCTACAATGAGCAGTTCTTC
NA,TRBJ2-5,TRBV11-3,NA,CASSQTGQETQYF,TGTGCCAGCAGCCAAACAGGTCAAGAGACCCAGTACTTC
NA,TRBJ2-2,TRBV28,NA,CASSFPTSTGELFF,TGTGCCAGCAGTTTCCCCACTAGCACCGGGGAGCTGTTTTTT
NA,TRBJ2-1,TRBV29-1,once,CSGSIGDEQFF,TGCAGCGGGTCAATTGGTGATGAGCAGTTCTTC
TRBD1,TRBJ2-5,TRBV6-2/TRBV6-3,many,CASSRQGETQYF,TGTGCCAGCAGTCGACAGGGGGAGACCCAGTACTTC
TRBD1,TRBJ1-2,TRBV9,NA,CASSVGQGEYYGYTF,TGTGCCAGCAGCGTAGGGCAGGGGGAATACTATGGCTACACCTTC
TRBD1,TRBJ1-2,TRBV9,NA,CASSADIGQAVDGYTF,TGTGCCAGCAGCGCGGACATAGGACAGGCGGTAGACGGCTACACCTTC
NA,TRBJ2-7,TRBV2,NA,CASSTSSRGDVYEQYF,TGTGCCAGCAGTACAAGTTCCCGGGGAGATGTCTACGAGCAGTACTTC
NA,TRBJ2-1,TRBV27,NA,CASSPQTGASYNEQFF,TGTGCCAGCAGCCCACAAACGGGGGCTTCCTACAATGAGCAGTTCTTC
NA,TRBJ2-2,TRBV5-5,once,CASRSGHQSRTGELFF,TGTGCCAGCAGAAGCGGACACCAAAGCCGTACCGGGGAGCTGTTTTTT
NA,TRBJ2-7,TRBV6-5,NA,CASSRPSQGYYEQYF,TGTGCCAGCAGTCGGCCCTCTCAGGGTTACTACGAGCAGTACTTC
NA,TRBJ1-2,TRBV6-2/TRBV6-3,NA,CASTPKTGHYGYTF,TGTGCCAGCACCCCCAAGACAGGTCACTATGGCTACACCTTC
TRBD1,TRBJ2-2,TRBV6-5,NA,CASINKGASTGELFF,TGTGCCAGCATCAACAAGGGGGCCTCCACCGGGGAGCTGTTTTTT
NA,TRBJ2-5,TRBV7-9,NA,CASFGRVGETQYF,TGTGCCAGCTTCGGGCGGGTCGGAGAGACCCAGTACTTC
NA,TRBJ2-3,TRBV7-2,NA,CATSRVSTDTQYF,TGTGCCACCTCGCGAGTAAGCACAGATACGCAGTATTTT
NA,TRBJ1-1,TRBV25-1,NA,CASSEYFSDTEAFF,TGTGCCAGCAGTGAATATTTTTCGGACACTGAAGCTTTCTTT
NA,TRBJ2-7,TRBV5-4,once,CASSPRLDSTYEQYF,TGTGCCAGCAGCCCTAGACTGGACTCTACCTACGAGCAGTACTTC
TRBD2,TRBJ2-3,TRBV24-1,few,CATSDGRLAGATDTQYF,TGTGCCACCAGTGACGGGAGACTAGCGGGGGCCACAGATACGCAGTATTTT
NA,TRBJ2-5,TRBV2,NA,CASSGQLRETQYF,TGTGCCAGCAGTGGACAGCTGCGGGAGACCCAGTACTTC
NA,TRBJ2-7,TRBV28,NA,CASSLVNGFSYEQYF,TGTGCCAGCAGTTTAGTGAACGGATTCTCCTACGAGCAGTACTTC
NA,TRBJ2-7,TRBV18,few,CASSRTEGYEQYF,TGTGCCAGCTCAAGGACCGAGGGGTACGAGCAGTACTTC
NA,TRBJ1-2,TRBV28,NA,CASKGRVYGYTF,TGTGCCAGCAAAGGGCGTGTCTATGGCTACACCTTC
TRBD2,TRBJ2-1,TRBV6-2/TRBV6-3,NA,CASSYGTSGGNEQFF,TGTGCCAGCAGTTACGGGACTAGCGGGGGTAATGAGCAGTTCTTC
NA,TRBJ2-7,TRBV6-2/TRBV6-3,NA,CASSYVREGEQYF,TGTGCCAGCAGTTACGTTAGGGAAGGCGAGCAGTACTTC
NA,TRBJ1-2,TRBV3-1/TRBV3-2,NA,CASSPRKGLNYGYTF,TGTGCCAGCAGCCCGCGAAAGGGGCTAAACTATGGCTACACCTTC
TRBD2,TRBJ2-7,TRBV6-5,NA,CATSGVAGVYEQYF,TGTGCCACCTCCGGGGTAGCGGGGGTCTACGAGCAGTACTTC
NA,TRBJ1-1,TRBV28,NA,CASSSSGLNTEAFF,TGTGCCAGCAGTTCAAGTGGCCTGAACACTGAAGCTTTCTTT
NA,TRBJ2-7,TRBV20-1,NA,CSASPVAYEQYF,TGCAGTGCTAGTCCGGTGGCCTACGAGCAGTACTTC
NA,TRBJ1-2,TRBV19,NA,CASSIGVPDYYGYTF,TGTGCCAGTAGTATAGGCGTCCCGGATTACTATGGCTACACCTTC
NA,TRBJ1-6,TRBV6-5,NA,CASTAGNSPLHF,TGTGCCAGCACAGCAGGAAATTCACCCCTCCACTTT
NA,TRBJ2-1,TRBV30,NA,CAWSVGRSIRNEQFF,TGTGCCTGGAGTGTAGGCAGGTCGATACGCAATGAGCAGTTCTTC